Listed below are T cell receptor beta chains from one sample, sequenced in a study of shared clonotypes between healthy human individuals. Generated by immunoSEQ multiplex PCR, the TCRdb table keeps only in-frame clones and is missing some. Counted here are some 240,000 clones, approximately 65% occurring once; the ten biggest clones make up around 10%. The sequenced sample was memory CD4+ T cells sorted from blood. The receptors were gathered from a man aged 30-40 years in good health. The CDR3 runs from the conserved cysteine through the conserved F or W. The order of the fields is CDR3 protein, CDR3 DNA, V gene, clone size, D gene, J gene. The D gene is left open where the match is weak. Clone size, where shown, is once, few, many, or a class for clones that have expanded.

CDR3: CASSPLGGYSNQPQHF; DNA: TGTGCCAGCTCACCACTCGGCGGATATAGCAATCAGCCCCAGCATTTT; V: TRBV18; size: -; D: -; J: TRBJ1-5
CDR3: CASSLHRVSNQPQHF; DNA: TGCGCCAGCAGCTTACACAGGGTTAGCAATCAGCCCCAGCATTTT; V: TRBV4-1; size: -; D: -; J: TRBJ1-5
CDR3: CASSYGQGQNTEAFF; DNA: TGCGCCAGCAGCTACGGACAGGGACAGAACACTGAAGCTTTCTTT; V: TRBV5-1; size: -; D: TRBD1; J: TRBJ1-1
CDR3: CASSLALGRGVMNTEAFF; DNA: TGTGCCAGCAGCTTAGCTCTAGGACGAGGGGTCATGAACACTGAAGCTTTCTTT; V: TRBV7-6; size: -; D: -; J: TRBJ1-1
CDR3: CASSFTSGGSYEQYF; DNA: TGTGCCAGCAGCTTTACTAGCGGGGGCTCCTACGAGCAGTACTTC; V: TRBV5-5; size: -; D: TRBD2; J: TRBJ2-7
CDR3: CASSPLRDEAFF; DNA: TGTGCCAGCTCACCACTACGGGATGAAGCTTTCTTT; V: TRBV18; size: -; D: -; J: TRBJ1-1
CDR3: CASSPQRGVNEQYF; DNA: TGTGCCAGCAGTCCACAGCGGGGGGTTAACGAGCAGTACTTC; V: TRBV7-6; size: -; D: TRBD2; J: TRBJ2-7
CDR3: CASSLRQASGSAYEQYF; DNA: TGTGCCAGCTCATTGCGTCAGGCTAGCGGGAGTGCCTACGAGCAGTACTTC; V: TRBV18; size: few; D: TRBD2; J: TRBJ2-7
CDR3: CASSPSGLEAFF; DNA: TGTGCCAGCAGCCCAAGCGGTCTTGAAGCTTTCTTT; V: TRBV6-1; size: -; D: -; J: TRBJ1-1
CDR3: CASSPQSTDTQYF; DNA: TGTGCCAGCAGCCCCCAAAGCACAGATACGCAGTATTTT; V: TRBV7-2; size: -; D: -; J: TRBJ2-3
CDR3: CASSGGVGGEQFF; DNA: TGTGCCAGCAGTGGAGGGGTGGGCGGTGAGCAGTTCTTC; V: TRBV7-2; size: few; D: -; J: TRBJ2-1
CDR3: CASSVVLNTEAFF; DNA: TGTGCCAGCAGTGTTGTTTTGAACACTGAAGCTTTCTTT; V: TRBV2; size: -; D: -; J: TRBJ1-1
CDR3: CASSLGTGQETQYF; DNA: TGTGCCAGCAGCTTAGGGACAGGGCAAGAGACCCAGTACTTC; V: TRBV7-9; size: -; D: TRBD1; J: TRBJ2-5
CDR3: CASSVARGSTEAFF; DNA: TGTGCCAGCAGCGTGGCACGGGGGAGCACTGAAGCTTTCTTT; V: TRBV7-3; size: -; D: -; J: TRBJ1-1
CDR3: CAISVAGGDYEQYF; DNA: TGTGCCATCAGTGTAGCGGGAGGGGACTACGAGCAGTACTTC; V: TRBV10-3; size: few; D: TRBD2; J: TRBJ2-7
CDR3: CASSYPGRAGNTIYF; DNA: TGTGCCAGCAGCTACCCAGGCAGGGCTGGAAACACCATATATTTT; V: TRBV7-2; size: -; D: -; J: TRBJ1-3